This TCR beta chain was captured by sequencing in a study of T cells in Graves' hyperthyroidism and ophthalmopathy. Study results and limitations: Model output signaled ophthalmopathy a median approximately 6 months ahead of onset. Most clonotypes that expanded in the thyroid above 0.001 also showed up in blood.

This clonotype was detected many times. Its antigen is still unknown. Trimming removed 6 bases at V and 5 bases at J, with 11 bases between. Germline loops: CDR1 MDHEN, CDR2 SYDVKM. The CDR3 length is 12 residues. RNA transcripts gave rise to amplified TCR beta CDR3 regions. HTBI primers drove first-round RT-PCR of the TCR CDR3. TCRdb reprocessed the multiplex PCR reads via MiXCR and lists one record per CDR3 protein. The table has 250,000 to 300,000 distinct CDR3 sequences, roughly 15% seen once. Patients were excluded because of uncontrolled infection, other autoimmune disease, pregnancy or lactation. The PBMCs studied were ones that came from roughly 11 ml fresh peripheral blood.

The material sequenced was blood. The receptor was isolated from a woman aged 40 to 50 with Graves' hyperthyroidism that later progressed to Graves' ophthalmopathy. This chain uses TRBV28 with TRBJ2-7, with D maybe TRBD2 (6 bases). CDR3 sequence reads: CASSPGLDEQYF. The CDR3 region has the DNA TGTGCCAGCAGCCCGGGACTCGACGAGCAGTACTTC.